The rows below give T cell receptor beta chains drawn from one sample of a study of OX40 agonist ivuxolimab in advanced cancers. Produced via immunoSEQ multiplex PCR; TCRdb's table is partial and in-frame only. In the table there are tens of thousands of clones, around 83% of which are singletons. Source: CD4+ or CD8+ T cells sorted from blood, taken in a trial of the OX40 agonist ivuxolimab. The receptors derive from an adult with an advanced solid tumor such as melanoma, head and neck, liver or kidney cancer. Both conserved end residues are trimmed from each CDR3.

V gene	J gene	CDR3 protein
TRBV5-1	TRBJ1-1	ASSTGSYTEAF
TRBV4-2	TRBJ2-5	ASSPSGGGGGTQY
TRBV5-6	TRBJ2-5	ASSLLVGPVQETQY
TRBV4-3	TRBJ2-1	ASSQAIAGVVHEQF
TRBV28	TRBJ1-2	ASSSSSTASWVHT
TRBV29-1	TRBJ2-2	SVYKGATNTGELF
TRBV4-3	TRBJ2-7	ASSQSPSGRSYEQY
TRBV7-2	-	ASSVQQGSYEQY
TRBV1	TRBJ1-2	TSSQTGQGACGYT
TRBV5-4	TRBJ2-5	ASSLMGGETQY
TRBV28	TRBJ2-7	ASSSYRGVGVYEQY
TRBV6-1	TRBJ2-7	ASSEALGQLRYEQY
TRBV7-9	TRBJ2-1	ASSLLTGTSGSRF
TRBV6-6	TRBJ1-2	ASRHPTGGGGYT
TRBV18	-	ASSPRPWAYEQY
TRBV6-1	TRBJ2-2	ASSEEGGYTGELF
TRBV27	TRBJ1-3	ASSFSGLGGNTIY
TRBV5-6	TRBJ1-4	ASSAGTGLNEKLF
TRBV7-2	TRBJ2-7	ASSLVSGTHEQY
TRBV28	TRBJ2-1	ASIDSGSYNEQF
TRBV19	TRBJ1-5	ASSQDSNQPQH
TRBV7-9	TRBJ1-2	ASSPPQAVDYGYT
TRBV19	TRBJ2-2	ASRSPNRGQGTGELF
TRBV5-1	TRBJ1-1	ASSLASRQMNTEAF
TRBV9	TRBJ2-7	ASSSTGTEKQY
TRBV25-1	TRBJ2-5	ASSKTRDRGLETQY
TRBV18	TRBJ1-5	ASSYGAGNQPQH
TRBV9	TRBJ2-2	ASSVSGGAGELF
TRBV18	TRBJ1-1	ASSPVQGNTEAF
TRBV1	TRBJ2-2	TSSQEVFAGELF
TRBV21-1	TRBJ2-4	ASSKLQGLAKNIQY